This entry lists 3 T cell receptor beta chains sequenced from one sample in a study of T cell clonality in common variable immunodeficiency. Sequenced by immunoSEQ multiplex PCR; TCRdb stores in-frame clones only, minus some. The sample presents around 47,000 clones, none singletons. Sequencing was performed on peripheral blood mononuclear cells. Receptor source: a person between 18 and 69 years old in good health.

This clone was observed many times. The read falls 3 residues short of the CDR3 end, and the missing part is taken from the germline J gene. This rearrangement joins TRBV4-2 to TRBJ1-1; 7 bases align to TRBD1. CDR1 and CDR2 (germline): LGHNA, YNFKEQ. The J segment lost 5 bases and the V segment lost 1 base, leaving 7 bases of the junction unmatched. The CDR3 contains 15 residues. The CDR3 DNA, read in part, is TGTGCCAGCAGCCAAGGCAGGGGGATTGGGACTGAA. Translating it yields CASSQGRGIGTE. The full CDR3 sequence reads CASSQGRGIGTEAFF.

The sample holds many counts of this clone. The read terminates 3 residues before the CDR3 end, so the remaining end is supplied by the germline J gene. The chain links TRBV19 to TRBJ2-3; D may be TRBD1 (6 bases). Germline loops: CDR1 LNHDA, CDR2 SQIVND (reference sequence). CDR3 size: 16 residues. The V and J ends lost 4 bases and 0 bases respectively, with 14 bases between them. The sequenced part of the CDR3 DNA is TGTGCCAGTAGTACTAGGGACACCAAAAGCACAGATACG. Translated: CASSTRDTKSTDT. The CDR3, in full, reads CASSTRDTKSTDTQYF. The full variable domain, completed using reference TRBV19 and TRBJ2-3, is DGGITQSPKYLFRKEGQNVTLSCEQNLNHDAMYWYRQDPGQGLRLIYYSQIVNDFQKGDIAEGYSVSREKKESFPLTVTSAQKNPTAFYLCASSTRDTKSTDTQYFGPGTRLTVL.

There are many counts of this clone. With the read ending 3 residues before the CDR3 end, the germline J gene is used to fill in that end. This sequence joins TRBV6-4 and TRBJ1-6, with 7 positions matching TRBD1. V lost 6 bases, J lost 7 bases, and 6 bases stayed unmatched. The CDR3 runs to 14 residues. CDR1 and CDR2 from the germline V gene are MRHNA and SNTAGT. CDR3 in amino acids: CASSAGTVNSPLHF. The CDR3 DNA, read in part, is TGTGCCAGCAGCGCCGGGACAGTAAATTCACCC.